Described below is a single TCR beta chain sequence and its context. Assay used: immunoSEQ multiplex PCR; TCRdb lists only in-frame clones, some missing. Altogether 12,000 or so clones are present, approximately 85% being singletons, with the ten largest covering approximately 5%. These data are taken from a study of blood T cell repertoires in COVID-19. This receptor was taken from a human donor in a cohort sampled during active COVID-19. The sequenced material came from peripheral blood.

CDR3 region: CASSLEQGVNQPQHF. The DNA of the CDR3 is TGTGCCAGCAGCTTAGAGCAGGGGGTGAATCAGCCCCAGCATTTT. The J gene is TRBJ1-5, the V gene TRBV7-2, with TRBD1 identical over 7 bases. V was pared by 1 base and J by 4 bases, with 4 bases of the junction left unmatched. The CDR3 is made up of 15 amino acids. Germline V gene data show CDR1 as SGHTA and CDR2 as FQGNSA.